This T cell receptor (beta chain) originates from a study of T-cell reconstitution after alpha-beta-depleted transplantation in children. Study results and limitations: One year after transplant, T-cell counts and diversity came mostly from newly produced T cells. Expanded clones from the graft, numbering several hundred, reportedly supplied alpha-beta T cells about two months after transplant.

Researchers prepared the TCRbeta library using unique molecular identifiers, the study reports. Via MiXCR, TCRdb re-called the PCR reads, giving one row per CDR3 protein. The table includes hundreds of thousands of distinct CDR3 sequences, roughly 10% detected once. The table lists this clonotype with many counts. The antigen is undetermined. CDR3 length: 16 amino acids. Germline-derived CDR1 and CDR2 are SGHRS and YFSETQ. Trimming took 0 bases from V and 7 from J; bases not matched to a gene: 4. The source is a child aged 2-15 years with inherited bone marrow failure, due to receive a stem cell transplant. The chain links TRBV5-1 to TRBJ2-1, with 13 bases identical to TRBD2. Source: PBMCs, taken before TCRalphabeta/CD19-depleted stem cell transplant. The DNA of the CDR3 is TGCGCCAGCAGCTTGGTACTAGCGGGAGGGGTAAATGAGCAGTTCTTC. It specifies CASSLVLAGGVNEQFF.